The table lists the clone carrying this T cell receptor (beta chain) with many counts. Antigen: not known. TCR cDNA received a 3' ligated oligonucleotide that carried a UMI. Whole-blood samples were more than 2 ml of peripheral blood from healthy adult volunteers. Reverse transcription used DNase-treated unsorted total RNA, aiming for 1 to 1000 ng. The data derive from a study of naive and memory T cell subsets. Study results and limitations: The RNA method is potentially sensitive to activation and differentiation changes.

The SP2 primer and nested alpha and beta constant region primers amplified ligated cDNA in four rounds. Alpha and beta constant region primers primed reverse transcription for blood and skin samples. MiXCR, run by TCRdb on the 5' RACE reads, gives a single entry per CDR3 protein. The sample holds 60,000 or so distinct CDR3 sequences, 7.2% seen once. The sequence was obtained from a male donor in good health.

This CDR3 reads CASSVEAGPADTQYF. DNA of the CDR3: TGTGCCAGCAGCGTAGAAGCGGGACCGGCAGATACGCAGTATTTT. The chain links TRBV9 to TRBJ2-3, with 7 bases fitting TRBD2. This CDR3 comprises 15 residues. With V trimmed by 0 bases and J by 4 bases, 5 bases remained unmatched. Germline V gives CDR1 SGDLS, CDR2 YYNGEE.